A selection of T cell receptor beta chains follows, all from one sample in a study of cytomegalovirus exposure and HLA in healthy donors. The data were produced by immunoSEQ multiplex PCR, yet TCRdb's version contains in-frame clones alone and is incomplete. The data contain roughly 90,000 clones, 75% to 80% of them singletons. The specimen sequenced was PBMCs. The source is a woman aged 40 to 49 in good health and CMV-seropositive. The CDR3 runs from the conserved cysteine through the conserved F or W. A D gene is named only where the DNA matches it firmly. For some rows the clone size is stated as once, few or many, or as a class when expanded; others skip it.

j_call clone_size d_call v_call cdr3_aa cdr3_nt
TRBJ2-7 few TRBD2 TRBV5-1 CASSFGLAEGEQYF TGCGCCAGCAGCTTCGGACTAGCGGAGGGCGAGCAGTACTTC
TRBJ1-1 few TRBD1 TRBV5-4 CASSGTGGTEAFF TGTGCCAGCAGCGGGACAGGGGGGACTGAAGCTTTCTTT
TRBJ2-5 NA NA TRBV19 CASSNPRREPQETQYF TGTGCCAGTAGTAACCCCCGACGGGAACCGCAAGAGACCCAGTACTTC
TRBJ2-7 NA TRBD1 TRBV28 CASSGQGQAYEQYF TGTGCCAGCAGCGGACAGGGGCAGGCCTACGAGCAGTACTTC
TRBJ2-1 NA NA TRBV5-1 CASSTGAGYNEQFF TGCGCCAGCAGCACGGGAGCCGGATACAATGAGCAGTTCTTC
TRBJ2-5 NA NA TRBV6-1 CASSLWRETQYF TGTGCCAGCAGTCTCTGGCGGGAGACCCAGTACTTC
TRBJ2-3 once TRBD1 TRBV4-2 CASSQVRDRSDTQYF TGTGCCAGCAGCCAGGTCCGGGACAGGTCAGATACGCAGTATTTT
TRBJ2-5 NA NA TRBV19 CASSIDLSGQETQYF TGTGCCAGTAGTATAGATCTGTCAGGTCAAGAGACCCAGTACTTC
TRBJ2-7 NA TRBD2 TRBV19 CASSIRGLAGGYYEQYF TGTGCCAGTAGTATACGGGGACTAGCGGGAGGATATTACGAGCAGTACTTC
TRBJ2-5 NA TRBD1 TRBV11-3 CASSVPPGQGMWETQYF TGTGCCAGCAGCGTACCCCCGGGACAGGGAATGTGGGAGACCCAGTACTTC
TRBJ2-7 NA TRBD1 TRBV29-1 CSVVSRDRTYEQYF TGCAGCGTTGTTTCTCGGGACAGGACCTACGAGCAGTACTTC
TRBJ2-7 NA NA TRBV5-5 CASSFGYSYEQYF TGTGCCAGCAGCTTCGGTTACTCCTACGAGCAGTACTTC
TRBJ1-3 NA TRBD1 TRBV7-8 CASSLGDRATGNTIYF TGTGCCAGCAGCTTAGGGGACAGGGCTACAGGAAACACCATATATTTT
TRBJ2-1 NA TRBD2 TRBV11-3 CASSPQTSGSYEQFF TGTGCCAGCAGCCCCCAGACTAGCGGGAGTTATGAGCAGTTCTTC
TRBJ2-5 NA TRBD2 TRBV2 CASSTGTIDQETQYF TGTGCCAGCAGTACCGGGACTATCGACCAAGAGACCCAGTACTTC
TRBJ2-2 NA NA TRBV6-1 CASSEGPGETGELFF TGTGCCAGCAGTGAAGGGCCAGGGGAAACCGGGGAGCTGTTTTTT
TRBJ2-2 NA NA TRBV27 CASSLTNGELFF TGTGCCAGCAGTCTGACAAACGGGGAGCTGTTTTTT
TRBJ2-1 few TRBD2 TRBV19 CASSILAGVGEQFF TGTGCCAGTAGTATACTAGCGGGAGTGGGTGAGCAGTTCTTC
TRBJ2-7 NA TRBD1 TRBV6-5 CASSPGQGSDEQYF TGTGCCAGCAGTCCGGGACAGGGTTCCGACGAGCAGTACTTC
TRBJ2-7 once TRBD2 TRBV29-1 CSFGLGSYEQYF TGCAGCTTTGGACTAGGATCCTACGAGCAGTACTTC
TRBJ2-3 NA NA TRBV19 CASSITGTDTQYF TGTGCCAGTAGTATTACAGGGACAGATACGCAGTATTTT
TRBJ2-5 NA NA TRBV5-4 CASSLLQGETQYF TGTGCCAGCAGCTTGCTACAGGGTGAGACCCAGTACTTC
TRBJ1-1 once TRBD1 TRBV10-1 CAMQGAETEAFF TGCGCCATGCAGGGGGCCGAAACTGAAGCTTTCTTT
TRBJ2-5 NA TRBD2 TRBV28 CASSPGLAGSETQYF TGTGCCAGCAGTCCGGGACTAGCGGGATCTGAGACCCAGTACTTC